What follows are 2 T cell receptor beta chains derived from one specimen sequenced in a study of T cells in Graves' hyperthyroidism and ophthalmopathy (dated 2019 in TCRdb). The method was multiplex PCR. TCRdb names Illumina HiSeq 2000 as the instrument used. Amplification of TCR beta CDR3 regions was carried out from RNA transcripts. The TCR CDR3 was subjected to a first round of RT-PCR using the HTBI primer set and the Qiagen OneStep RT-PCR kit. TCRdb took the public reads, trimmed them with fastp at Q25, ran MiXCR for clone calling and kept in-frame beta chains. Duplicate CDR3 protein sequences are folded into a single record with the most common DNA and genes. The sample profile shows about 400,000 distinct CDR3 sequences; 14% to 15% of them were found once. The ten top clones hold about 33% of the sample. Input material: blood. The source is a woman in her twenties or thirties with Graves' hyperthyroidism.

The gene calls are TRBV6-1 and TRBJ2-7; possibly TRBD2 for D (5 bases). There are 15 residues in the CDR3. CDR1 is MNHNS, CDR2 SASEGT, per germline. V gave up 4 bases and J gave up 5 bases, with 18 bases separating them. As DNA, the CDR3 is TGTGCCAGCAGTGTCAGGCGGGCCATAATGGACGAGCAGTACTTC. Translation: CASSVRRAIMDEQYF.

The table lists this clonotype with many counts. The CDR3 DNA reads TGTGCCAGCAGTTTCCCCCGTTTAGCGGGGAGGGCATCAAATGAGCAGTTCTTC. Protein product: CASSFPRLAGRASNEQFF. The gene calls are TRBV28 and TRBJ2-1; 8 nucleotides agree with TRBD2. The germline gives CDR1 MDHEN, CDR2 SYDVKM. V was clipped by 3 bases and J by 7 bases; unmatched bases: 17. The CDR3 sequence is 18 residues long.